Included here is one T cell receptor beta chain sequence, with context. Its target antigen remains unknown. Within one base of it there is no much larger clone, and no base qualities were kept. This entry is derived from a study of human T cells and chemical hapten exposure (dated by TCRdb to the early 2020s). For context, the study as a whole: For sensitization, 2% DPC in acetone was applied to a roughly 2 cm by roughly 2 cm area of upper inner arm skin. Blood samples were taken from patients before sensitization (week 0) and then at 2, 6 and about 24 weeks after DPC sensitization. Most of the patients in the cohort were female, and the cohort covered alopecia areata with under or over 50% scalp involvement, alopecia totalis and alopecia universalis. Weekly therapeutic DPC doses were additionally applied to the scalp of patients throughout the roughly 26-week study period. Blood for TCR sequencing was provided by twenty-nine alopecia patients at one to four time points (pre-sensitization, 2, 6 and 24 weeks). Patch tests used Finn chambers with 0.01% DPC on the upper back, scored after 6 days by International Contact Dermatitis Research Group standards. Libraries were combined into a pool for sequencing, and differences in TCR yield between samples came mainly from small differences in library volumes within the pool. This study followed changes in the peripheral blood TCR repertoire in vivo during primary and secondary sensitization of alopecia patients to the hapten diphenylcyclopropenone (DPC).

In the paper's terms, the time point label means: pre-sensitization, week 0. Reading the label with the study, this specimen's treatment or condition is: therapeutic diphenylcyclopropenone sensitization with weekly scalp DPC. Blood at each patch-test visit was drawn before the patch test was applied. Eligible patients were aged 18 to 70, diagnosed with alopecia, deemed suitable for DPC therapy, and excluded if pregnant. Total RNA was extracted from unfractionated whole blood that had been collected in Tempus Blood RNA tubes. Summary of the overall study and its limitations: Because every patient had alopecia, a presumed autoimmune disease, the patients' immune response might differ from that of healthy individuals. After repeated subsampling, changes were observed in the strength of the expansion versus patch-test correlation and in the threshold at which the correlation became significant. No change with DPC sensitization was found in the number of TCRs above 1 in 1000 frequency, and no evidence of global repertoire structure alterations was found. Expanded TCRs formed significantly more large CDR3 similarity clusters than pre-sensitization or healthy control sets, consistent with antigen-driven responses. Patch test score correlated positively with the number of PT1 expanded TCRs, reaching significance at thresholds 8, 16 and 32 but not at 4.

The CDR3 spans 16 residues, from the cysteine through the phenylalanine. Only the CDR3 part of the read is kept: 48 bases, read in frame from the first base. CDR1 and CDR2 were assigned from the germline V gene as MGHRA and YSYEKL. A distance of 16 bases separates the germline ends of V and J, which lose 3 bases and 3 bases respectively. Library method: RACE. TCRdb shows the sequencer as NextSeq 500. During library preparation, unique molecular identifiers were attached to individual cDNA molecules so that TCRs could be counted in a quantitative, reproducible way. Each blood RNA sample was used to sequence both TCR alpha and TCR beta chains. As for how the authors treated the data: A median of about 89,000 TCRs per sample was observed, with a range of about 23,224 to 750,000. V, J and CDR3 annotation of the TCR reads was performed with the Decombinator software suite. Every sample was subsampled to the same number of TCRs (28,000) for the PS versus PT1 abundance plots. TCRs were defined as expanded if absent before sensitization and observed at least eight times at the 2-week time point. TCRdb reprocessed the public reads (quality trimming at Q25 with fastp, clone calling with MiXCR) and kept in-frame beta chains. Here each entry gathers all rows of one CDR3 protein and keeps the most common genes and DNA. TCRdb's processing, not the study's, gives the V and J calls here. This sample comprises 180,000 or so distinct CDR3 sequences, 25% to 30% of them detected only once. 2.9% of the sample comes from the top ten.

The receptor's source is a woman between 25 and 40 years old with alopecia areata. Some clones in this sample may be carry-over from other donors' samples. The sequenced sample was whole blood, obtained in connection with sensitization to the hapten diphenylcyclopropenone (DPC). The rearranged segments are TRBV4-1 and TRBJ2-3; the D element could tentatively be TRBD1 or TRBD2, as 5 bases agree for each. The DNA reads TGCGCCAGCAGCCAGGGGGTGAGCCGCGGGACAGATACGCAGTATTTT. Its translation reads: CASSQGVSRGTDTQYF.